The following is a T cell receptor (beta chain) sequence with its context. The data stem from a study of blood T cell repertoires in COVID-19. Overall study context: The United States, Italy and Spain supplied acute and convalescent COVID-19 samples. The analysed material was cDNA or gDNA that came from T cells, B-cell-depleted T cells, or PBMCs.

The V gene's germline CDR1 is KGHSH and CDR2 LQKENI. V was cut by 5 bases and J by 1 base, with 11 bases left in between. The CDR3 length is 15 residues. In the authors' methods: Amplifying reference gene primers gave estimates of nucleated cell counts. TCRdb's table, derived via immunoSEQ multiplex PCR, lists solely in-frame clones and lacks some. The V and J calls and clone size are taken from that table; D and trimming were inferred from the DNA. The sample has roughly 70,000 clones, 73% seen once. Specimen: peripheral blood. This TCR was sampled from a man between 60 and 75 years old with acute or convalescent COVID-19. This chain connects TRBV18 to TRBJ2-2; D may be TRBD2 (5 bases). The chain's CDR3 is CASSGLEGNTGELFF. In DNA form, the CDR3 reads TGTGCCAGCTCAGGACTGGAAGGGAACACCGGGGAGCTGTTTTTT.